The entry that follows covers one TCR beta chain sequence. It has no known antigen specificity. The record has no base qualities; no much larger clone is one base away. The CDR1 and CDR2 encoded by the germline V gene are MDHEN and SYDVKM. V is clipped by 5 bases and J by 4 bases, and the sequence between their germline boundaries is 18 bases long. The CDR3 runs 16 residues from the cysteine to the phenylalanine. Only CDR3 DNA remains: 48 bases, in frame from the first base. The record originates from a study of T cell responses to AZD1222 COVID-19 vaccine (dated by TCRdb to the early 2020s). Regarding the research as a whole: Because spike-specific TCR depth and breadth did not differ between the two schedules, AZD1222 recipients who got a second dose at roughly 4 weeks were pooled with those who got a second dose at roughly 12 weeks. A total of about 230 trial participants underwent TCR sequencing, of whom about 210 received two doses of AZD1222 and some 26 received two doses of the MenACWY control vaccine. Trial participants were enrolled by age into 18-55, 56-69 and 70-plus year subgroups, with roughly 160, 29 and 62 TCR-sequenced participants respectively.

The CDR3 regions of human TCRbeta chains were analyzed by immunosequencing. The original methods were these. TCRs in the repertoires were matched against a reference library of SARS-CoV-2-specific TCRs that had been generated with the MIRA antigen-specificity platform. Breadth was defined as the fraction of unique TCRs that were SARS-CoV-2-associated. Depth was defined as the fraction of total T cells that were SARS-CoV-2-associated. Using the MIRA data, each spike-specific TCR was mapped to the spike region that the TCR reacts to and placed in a CD4 or CD8 class. Log10-transformed breadth and depth values were compared by one-way ANOVA with Sidak's multiple comparisons tests. TCRdb holds this immuneACCESS table with in-frame rearrangements only. Some clones are missing; in checked studies, unresolved V genes explain under half, and the rest has no known cause. V, J and clone size are those of that table, while D and trimming were read from the DNA. Here the sample has roughly 80,000 clones; roughly nine tenths occur a single time. The top ten clonotypes cover under 5% of the sample.

The sample's time point, from its label and the paper: baseline before first vaccination. Samples from vaccinated people were obtained from the UK trials COV001 and COV002, which included a single-blind randomized controlled phase 2/3 trial of AZD1222 (ChAdOx1 nCoV-19) in healthy adults. For TCRbeta chain sequencing, PBMC samples were collected from trial participants at day 0 and at day 28 after the second dose. What the research found in general, with its limitations: The 56-69-year group was small, and its depth increase did not reach significance, likely because of low power. Nearly half of unique spike-specific TCRs reportedly recognized epitopes outside regions mutated in the B.1.351 and B.1.1.7 variants. The whole spike protein was spanned by vaccine-associated CD4 TCRs, and dominant responses were seen in regions 160-218 and 743-854. Participants were mostly white British, with more females than males. The authors suggested clonal diversity may have been underestimated. Because no samples from the day 14 peak response were available, repertoires could be characterized only after the peak T cell response. Conclusions about previously exposed vaccinees were limited because only six AZD1222 recipients were SARS-CoV-2 seropositive at baseline. After two AZD1222 doses, both the breadth and the depth of spike-specific TCRs were significantly higher than at day 0 and than in MenACWY recipients.

This sequence originates from an adult in good health. The rearranged segments are TRBV28 and TRBJ1-5, with the D gene call left open. The sample in question was peripheral blood, obtained on day 0 of AZD1222 vaccination. The CDR3 region has the sequence CASSPSSKSRNQPQHF. DNA sequence: TGTGCCAGCAGTCCATCATCAAAATCTCGGAATCAGCCCCAGCATTTT.